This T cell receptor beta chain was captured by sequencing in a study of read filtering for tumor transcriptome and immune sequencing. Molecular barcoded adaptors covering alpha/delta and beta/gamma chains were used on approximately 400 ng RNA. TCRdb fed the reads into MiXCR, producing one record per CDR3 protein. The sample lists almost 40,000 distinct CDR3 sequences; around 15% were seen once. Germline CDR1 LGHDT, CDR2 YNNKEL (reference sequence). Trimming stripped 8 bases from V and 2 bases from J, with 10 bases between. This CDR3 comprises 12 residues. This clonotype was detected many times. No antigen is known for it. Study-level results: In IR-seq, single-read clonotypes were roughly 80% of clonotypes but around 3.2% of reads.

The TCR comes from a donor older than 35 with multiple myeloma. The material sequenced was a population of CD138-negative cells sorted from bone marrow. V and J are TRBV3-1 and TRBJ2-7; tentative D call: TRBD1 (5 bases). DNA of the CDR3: TGTGCCAGCCAAGGGGATACCTACGAGCAGTACTTC. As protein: CASQGDTYEQYF.